The entry below gives a single TCR beta chain sequence along with its context. The sample comes from a study of blood T cell repertoires in COVID-19. Sequencing used immunoSEQ multiplex PCR; TCRdb keeps in-frame clones, though not all of them. The table lists 100,000 to 140,000 clones, 80% to 85% of them singletons. V dropped 4 bases and J dropped 5; count of bases not matched to a gene: 7. CDR3 length: 16 amino acids. From germline, CDR1 is KGHDR and CDR2 SFDVKD. The rearrangement uses TRBV24-1 and TRBJ2-1; 10 positions agree with TRBD2. The material sequenced was peripheral blood. The clonotype comes from a man in his 70s with acute or convalescent COVID-19. Here the CDR3 reads CATSDPKAGGNNEQFF. In DNA form, the CDR3 reads TGTGCCACCAGTGACCCTAAAGCGGGGGGGAACAATGAGCAGTTCTTC.